The 3 T cell receptor beta chains presented below share a single source sample, sequenced in a study of tumor T cells in aggressive B-cell lymphoma. Clones were sequenced by immunoSEQ multiplex PCR, and TCRdb holds only the in-frame ones, with some missing. The profile shows about 3,200 clones, 85% to 95% of them singletons. Source material: tumor tissue. Every receptor here comes from an adult with diffuse large B cell lymphoma.

This sequence joins TRBV5-5 and TRBJ1-2; 8 nucleotides align to TRBD1. The CDR3 is 16 residues long. The V segment lost 0 bases and the J segment 4 bases; nucleotides outside the gene matches: 8. The germline CDR1 and CDR2 sequences are SGHKS and YYEKEE (reference sequence). The DNA for the CDR3 is TGTGCCAGCAGCTTGGATCCCGCGACAGGGGCCTATGGCTACACCTTC. Amino acid sequence: CASSLDPATGAYGYTF.

The V and J genes are TRBV7-3 and TRBJ1-6; no reliable D call. Germline V lookup: CDR1 SGHTA, CDR2 FQGTGA. V was cut by 5 bases and J by 9 bases, with 11 bases left in between. This CDR3 comprises 13 residues. This CDR3 is CASSEGLGSPLHF. Written as DNA, the CDR3 is TGTGCCAGCAGCGAGGGTTTGGGTTCACCCCTCCACTTT.

This clone was counted a single time. This chain connects TRBV11-2 to TRBJ2-7; D call uncertain. This CDR3 is built from 12 residues. Germline V gives CDR1 SGHAT, CDR2 FQNNGV. V lost 2 bases to trimming and J lost 3 bases, with 5 bases between them. CDR3 region: CASSLQYYEQYF. CDR3 DNA: TGTGCCAGCAGCTTACAGTACTACGAGCAGTACTTC.